The next 18 T cell receptor beta chains were all read from a single sample in a study of blood T cell repertoires in COVID-19. Clones were sequenced by immunoSEQ multiplex PCR, and TCRdb holds only the in-frame ones, with some missing. The repertoire has more than 200,000 clones, about 90% of them found once; the top ten carry 2% to 3%. Sequenced material: peripheral blood. These receptors all stem from a man aged 30-40 years with COVID-19, enrolled during active disease.

The chain employs TRBV25-1 and TRBJ2-7; 7 nucleotides line up with TRBD2. Per germline, CDR1 MGHDK and CDR2 SYGVNS. V trimming: 2 bases; J trimming: 3 bases; junction bases outside the gene matches: 7. CDR3 length: 15 residues. The CDR3 DNA is TGTGCCAGCAGTGAAGGGGGGGATCCCCGCTACGAGCAGTACTTC. This translates into CASSEGGDPRYEQYF.

The chain combines TRBV19 with TRBJ1-1; a weak D match, TRBD1 (5 bases). Germline V gene lookup returns CDR1 LNHDA and CDR2 SQIVND (reference sequence). This CDR3 has 12 residues. Between the trimmed V and J ends, which lost 5 bases and 7 bases, there was a span of 11 bases. CDR3 loop: CASSSPGGEAFF. For the CDR3, the DNA is TGTGCCAGTAGTTCCCCGGGGGGTGAAGCTTTCTTT.

This clone was found once. The rearrangement uses TRBV5-5 and TRBJ1-2, with TRBD1 identical over 8 bases. V lost 2 bases to trimming and J lost 2 bases; unmatched junction nucleotides: 8. CDR3 length equals 16 residues. Per germline, CDR1 SGHKS and CDR2 YYEKEE (reference sequence). The CDR3 coding sequence is TGTGCCAGCAGCTTTTCGACAGGGGTTTACAACTATGGCTACACCTTC. Encoded protein: CASSFSTGVYNYGYTF.

V is TRBV19 and J is TRBJ2-2; 10 bases are a match to TRBD1. The ends lost 10 bases at V and 6 bases at J; junction bases unmatched: 11. This CDR3 spans 15 amino acids. The V gene's germline CDR1 is LNHDA and CDR2 SQIVND (reference sequence). For the CDR3, the DNA is TGTGCCATCCTTCAACCGGGACAGGGGTCCGGGGAGCTGTTTTTT. Translation: CAILQPGQGSGELFF.

In this sample, this clone turned up once. J is TRBJ2-2 and V is TRBV14; D unresolved. This CDR3 is built from 17 residues. V was cut by 1 base and J by 4 bases, with 16 bases left in between. Germline CDR1 SGHDN, CDR2 FVKESK. CDR3: CASSQGRWAQTTGELFF. The CDR3 DNA is TGTGCCAGCAGCCAAGGTCGTTGGGCTCAGACCACCGGGGAGCTGTTTTTT. Variable domain in full (rest from reference TRBV14 and TRBJ2-2): EAGVTQFPSHSVIEKGQTVTLRCDPISGHDNLYWYRRVMGKEIKFLLHFVKESKQDESGMPNNRFLAERTGGTYSTLKVQPAELEDSGVYFCASSQGRWAQTTGELFFGEGSRLTVL.

The rearrangement links TRBV28 to TRBJ1-1, with a possible D match to TRBD1 (5 bases). The CDR3 runs 12 residues. Germline V gene lookup returns CDR1 MDHEN and CDR2 SYDVKM. V lost 8 bases and J 12 bases, leaving 19 bases between the germline ends. Here the CDR3 DNA reads TGTGCCAGCTGTACAGGCGACGAGAGAACTTTCTTT. It codes for CASCTGDERTFF.

The CDR3: CASSLDPGGYGYTF. The CDR3 bases are TGTGCCAGCAGCTTAGACCCAGGGGGGTATGGCTACACCTTC. The rearrangement uses TRBV7-2 and TRBJ1-2; 7 bases agree with TRBD1. The CDR3 contains 14 residues. V was clipped by 1 base and J by 5 bases; unmatched bases: 4. From germline, CDR1 is SGHTA and CDR2 FQGNSA.

The J gene is TRBJ2-3, the V gene TRBV7-6; 9 bases map to TRBD2. V lost 1 base and J lost 2; bases outside the gene matches: 4. From germline, CDR1 is SGHVS and CDR2 FNYEAQ. The CDR3 extends over 16 amino acids. The CDR3 region is CASSLVLAGNTDTQYF. The CDR3 coding sequence is TGTGCCAGCAGCTTAGTGCTAGCGGGGAACACAGATACGCAGTATTTT. Drawing the rest from reference TRBV7-6 and TRBJ2-3, the complete variable domain is GAGVSQSPRYKVTKRGQDVALRCDPISGHVSLYWYRQALGQGPEFLTYFNYEAQQDKSGLPNDRFSAERPEGSISTLTIQRTEQRDSAMYRCASSLVLAGNTDTQYFGPGTRLTVL.

CDR3 sequence: CASSRHSGRDWDEQFF. The DNA for the CDR3 is TGTGCCAGCAGCCGGCATAGCGGGAGGGACTGGGATGAGCAGTTCTTC. This chain joins TRBV6-2 or TRBV6-3 and TRBJ2-1, with 11 positions matching TRBD2. The CDR3 contains 16 residues. V was pared by 6 bases and J by 8 bases, with 12 bases of the junction left unmatched. Germline CDR1 MNHEY, CDR2 SVGEGT.

The chain links TRBV19 to TRBJ2-1; no firm D call. The germline V gene has CDR1 LNHDA and CDR2 SQIVND (reference sequence). V was clipped by 1 base and J by 8 bases, with 9 bases between them. This CDR3 is built from 13 residues. The CDR3 DNA reads as TGTGCCAGTAGTATAGGGCGTCGGGATGAGCAGTTCTTC. The encoded protein is CASSIGRRDEQFF. The whole variable domain, remainder taken from reference TRBV19 and TRBJ2-1, is DGGITQSPKYLFRKEGQNVTLSCEQNLNHDAMYWYRQDPGQGLRLIYYSQIVNDFQKGDIAEGYSVSREKKESFPLTVTSAQKNPTAFYLCASSIGRRDEQFFGPGTRLTVL.

This chain links TRBV5-1 with TRBJ1-3; D is unclear. Between the trimmed V and J ends, which lost 5 bases and 4 bases, there was a span of 13 bases. The CDR3 is 14 amino acids. In germline, CDR1 is SGHRS, CDR2 YFSETQ. CDR3 protein: CASREGTLGNTIYF. DNA for the CDR3: TGCGCCAGCAGGGAGGGAACCTTAGGAAACACCATATATTTT.

Only one count was recorded for this clone. This chain links TRBV5-1 with TRBJ2-7, with 9 bases that match TRBD1. Germline V CDR1 and CDR2: SGHRS, YFSETQ. CDR3 length equals 16 residues. V dropped 0 bases and J dropped 0; count of bases not matched to a gene: 4. In DNA form, the CDR3 reads TGCGCCAGCAGCTTGGAGGGACAGGGAATCTCCTACGAGCAGTACTTC. Protein product: CASSLEGQGISYEQYF.

Written as DNA, the CDR3 is TGTGCCAGCAGCTTCGTAACGGGAGCTAGCTACAATGAGCAGTTCTTC. It encodes CASSFVTGASYNEQFF. The chain joins TRBV5-4 to TRBJ2-1; D perhaps matches TRBD2 (6 bases). Germline CDR1 reads SGHNT; CDR2 reads YYREEE (reference sequence). V shed 2 bases and J shed 3 bases, with 15 bases lying between them. This CDR3 is built from 16 residues.

The chain carries TRBV4-3 and TRBJ2-7; TRBD2 agrees at 9 bases. CDR3 length: 15 residues. The V gene end was trimmed by 3 bases and the J gene end by 4 bases; junction bases not matched to a gene: 7. The germline CDR1 and CDR2 sequences are LGHNA and YSLEER. The CDR3 is CASSQVSGSGYEQYF. CDR3 bases: TGCGCCAGCAGCCAGGTTAGCGGGAGCGGTTACGAGCAGTACTTC.

J is TRBJ2-7 and V is TRBV5-1; D may be TRBD1 (7 bases). The germline V and J ends were trimmed by 4 bases and 7 bases, with 18 bases remaining between them. CDR1 is SGHRS, CDR2 YFSETQ, per germline. CDR3 length: 14 residues. The CDR3 DNA is TGCGCCAGCAGCCCGGGCGGGACAGAGATGGAGCAGTACTTC. Translating it yields CASSPGGTEMEQYF.

The V and J genes are TRBV19 and TRBJ1-5; weak D call: TRBD1 (6 bases). This CDR3 contains 16 residues. Trimming stripped 0 bases from V and 5 bases from J, with 14 bases between. The V gene's germline CDR1 is LNHDA and CDR2 SQIVND (reference sequence). The CDR3 loop is CASSIDLWDKYQPQHF. The CDR3 DNA reads TGTGCCAGTAGTATAGATTTATGGGACAAGTATCAGCCCCAGCATTTT.

The chain carries TRBV27 and TRBJ1-2; 7 nucleotides line up with TRBD1. Germline assignment: CDR1 MNHEY and CDR2 SMNVEV (reference sequence). The CDR3 has 14 residues. Losses at the gene ends were 6 bases for V and 7 bases for J; bases not matched to a gene: 11. CDR3 sequence (DNA): TGTGCCAGCAGCTATGACAGGGTTACGTCTGGCTACACCTTC. Translated, it gives CASSYDRVTSGYTF.

This clone was picked up one time. The chain has TRBV5-1 and TRBJ2-5; 7 bases agree with TRBD1. In germline, CDR1 is SGHRS, CDR2 YFSETQ. Germline trimming cut 6 bases from V and 4 bases from J; bases unmatched to any gene: 9. The CDR3 totals 14 residues. DNA of the CDR3: TGCGCCAGCATCCCCCAGGGGGTCGGAGAGACCCAGTACTTC. The encoded protein is CASIPQGVGETQYF.